This TCR beta chain stems from a study of beta chain features in type 1 diabetes (dated by TCRdb to 2016 to 2019). As for the study more broadly: Mean age, gender distribution, total cell number and subset yield did not differ between patients and healthy donors. A total of roughly 99 million sorted cells were examined across all samples, and the number of cells per subset was strongly correlated with RNA yield. Regulatory and stem cell-like memory subsets were isolated from only 8 patients and about 8 healthy donors, whereas naive and central memory subsets came from all 28 donors. The study compared TCRB repertoires of sorted circulating CD4+ T cell subsets between recently diagnosed type 1 diabetes patients and matched healthy donors.

With respect to this clone: Its antigen remains unidentified. Base qualities are missing; no much larger clone stands one base away.

Each donor gave one peripheral blood draw, approximately 100 mL on average, collected into heparinised tubes. A BD FACSAria II was used to sort naive, central memory, regulatory and stem cell-like memory CD4+ T cells with a panel that included CD45RO, CCR7, CD25, CD127, CD95 and CD27. All sorted populations exceeded 95% purity. PBMCs were isolated immediately by Lymphoprep density gradient centrifugation and stained directly without culture. To minimize batch effects, samples were stained and sorted in pairs, one healthy donor with one patient per experiment. The High Capacity cDNA Reverse Transcription Kit was used to reverse transcribe all of the isolated RNA, meaning that expressed TCRB transcripts were what got sequenced. Deep immunoSEQ sequencing was performed on naive, central memory and regulatory T cell samples, with an average of about 3.6 million total reads per sample. After sorted cells were lysed in RLT buffer, RNA was extracted with DNase-treated RNeasy Micro or Mini kits, with the choice depending on cell number. To prevent cross-contamination, every cell subset was processed on its own, while patient and healthy donor samples were processed together. The immunoSEQ multiplex PCR was used to amplify TCRB sequences from cDNA, generating 87-bp fragments that spanned the CDR3 region. Sequencing of the amplicons was performed on the Illumina HiSeq platform. The original pipeline was this. PCR bias was computationally corrected using synthetic template baselines, reads within Hamming distance 2 were collapsed, and singletons that could not be merged were discarded. Reads were aligned to IMGT to assign V, D and J genes, CDR3 length, and insertions or deletions at six rearrangement sites. Within each subset, clonotype counts were normalized to sorted cell number, and only after that were true diversity and Gini coefficients computed with the tcR R package. The overlap coefficient, calculated on TCRB nucleotide sequences, was used to quantify repertoire sharing. As a proxy for the pre-selection repertoire, out-of-frame TCRB sequences from naive cells were analyzed. TCRdb mirrors the immuneACCESS table, restricted to in-frame sequences. Some clones are absent from its copies; in checked studies, under half trace to an unresolved V gene, and the reason for the others is unknown. For V, J and clone size, that table is used; D and trimming come from the DNA. This sample has hundreds of thousands of clones in its table, and under 15% of those were observed once. The leading ten clones occupy approximately 0.02% of the sample.

CDR1 and CDR2, looked up from the germline V gene, are SGHRS and YFSETQ. The germline V and J ends show losses of 4 bases and 0 bases respectively, and no gene match explains 7 bases of the junction. The CDR3 has 17 amino acids, counting the end cysteine and phenylalanine. The CDR3 DNA has 51 bases and is translated from base 1. General conclusions and limits of the study: A moderate but significant shortening of TCRB CDR3 length was observed in type 1 diabetes patients in all four CD4+ subsets. Because cDNA was sequenced instead of genomic DNA, activated cells with high expression could be over-represented, although the groups did not differ in activation or CD3 levels. Naive, central memory and regulatory TCRB repertoires appeared to be more alike among patients than among healthy donors. Because the HLA sub-analyses included only small numbers of individuals, any influence of HLA type on TCRB rearrangement was left unresolved. Shorter templates might have been favored by PCR, but patient and control samples were amplified and corrected together, so both groups would have been affected equally by any skew. Patients with type 1 diabetes made fewer insertions and deleted more nucleotides at VDJ recombination sites, implying thymic rearrangement abnormalities.

The TCR comes from a man between 18 and 29 years old with type 1 diabetes. Material for sequencing was naive CD4+ T cells from blood. The intended sense of this specimen's cell subset or site label: true naive CD4+ T cells. The chain employs TRBV5-1 and TRBJ2-6; 7 middle bases align to TRBD1. The DNA is as follows: TGCGCCAGCAGCGGGACAGACCAAAGCTCTGGGGCCAACGTCCTGACTTTC. Translated, it reads CASSGTDQSSGANVLTF.